One sample yielded the 27 T cell receptor beta chains listed below, sequenced in a study of cytomegalovirus exposure and HLA in healthy donors (dated by TCRdb to the late 2010s). The method was the immunoSEQ multiplex PCR assay. The multiplex PCR relied on a mix of 60 forward primers for TCR Vbeta segments and 13 reverse primers for TCR Jbeta segments. TCRdb took this table from immuneACCESS and kept in-frame rearrangements with V and J called. Such tables lack part of the clones; where checked against another copy, unresolved V genes explain under half of the gap, and the rest is unexplained. Here the sample has about 130,000 clones; approximately 80% occur a single time. 3% to 4.5% of the sample is held by the ten biggest clonotypes. The specimen was PBMCs. The receptors were gathered from a male donor in good health and CMV-seronegative.

The chain couples TRBV11-2 to TRBJ2-2, with 9 bases aligning to TRBD1. The CDR3 runs to 15 residues. Per germline, CDR1 SGHAT and CDR2 FQNNGV. J was trimmed by 6 bases and V by 4 bases; bases with no gene match: 6. The CDR3 spells CASSSPGQGAGELFF. In nucleotides, the CDR3 is TGTGCCAGCAGCTCTCCGGGACAGGGCGCCGGGGAGCTGTTTTTT.

The rearrangement links TRBV19 to TRBJ2-1, with 7 bases matching TRBD2. With V trimmed by 1 base and J by 3 bases, 6 bases remained unmatched. Germline CDR1 reads LNHDA; CDR2 reads SQIVND (reference sequence). This CDR3 spans 16 amino acids. The CDR3 protein is CASSIVGDYLYNEQFF. In DNA form, the CDR3 reads TGTGCCAGTAGTATAGTGGGGGACTATCTCTACAATGAGCAGTTCTTC.

This chain connects TRBV28 to TRBJ1-4, with D possibly being TRBD1 (6 bases). V lost 5 bases, J lost 4 bases, and 17 bases lay in between. This CDR3 is 16 amino acids long. CDR1 and CDR2 from the germline V gene are MDHEN and SYDVKM. The CDR3 protein is CASSPFGQQLNEKLFF. Here the CDR3 DNA reads TGTGCCAGCAGTCCCTTCGGACAGCAACTTAATGAAAAACTGTTTTTT.

The rearrangement links TRBV19 to TRBJ2-7; 8 nucleotides match TRBD1. The germline CDR1 and CDR2 sequences are LNHDA and SQIVND (reference sequence). V shed 9 bases and J 6 bases; nucleotides not matched to a gene: 10. The CDR3 is 13 residues long. The DNA for the CDR3 is TGTGCCAGCGCAAGGGGACAGGTTGGCGAGCAGTACTTC. It encodes CASARGQVGEQYF.

This rearrangement joins TRBV20-1 to TRBJ1-1; D gene unclear. Germline V lookup: CDR1 DFQATT, CDR2 SNEGSKA (reference sequence). The CDR3 extends over 11 amino acids. V dropped 3 bases and J dropped 4 bases, with 6 bases sitting between them. DNA of the CDR3: TGCAGTGCTAGTCGCGGCACTGAAGCTTTCTTT. Its protein is CSASRGTEAFF.

The chain joins TRBV5-4 to TRBJ2-6; TRBD1 is a possible D gene (5 bases). CDR3 length: 14 residues. The V end lost 4 bases, the J end lost 3 bases, and 8 bases lay between the germline ends. Germline V gives CDR1 SGHNT, CDR2 YYREEE (reference sequence). The CDR3 sequence: CASSAGFGANVLTF. CDR3 DNA: TGTGCCAGCAGCGCAGGGTTTGGGGCCAACGTCCTGACTTTC.

This chain uses TRBV7-6 with TRBJ2-3; 7 bases align to TRBD2. Germline V gene data show CDR1 as SGHVS and CDR2 as FNYEAQ. This CDR3 region has 14 residues. Trimming at V came to 6 bases and at J to 0 bases, leaving 3 bases not matched to a gene. Here the CDR3 DNA reads TGTGCCAGCAGTTATAGCGGGAGCACAGATACGCAGTATTTT. As protein: CASSYSGSTDTQYF.

This sequence joins TRBV9 and TRBJ2-7; 8 bases match TRBD1. The ends lost 2 bases at V and 2 bases at J; junction bases unmatched: 3. Germline assignment: CDR1 SGDLS and CDR2 YYNGEE. The CDR3 length is 14 residues. The CDR3 DNA is TGTGCCAGCAGCGTGGGGACAGGAGCCTACGAGCAGTACTTC. This encodes CASSVGTGAYEQYF. Looking up the rest from reference TRBV9 and TRBJ2-7 gives the full variable domain: DSGVTQTPKHLITATGQRVTLRCSPRSGDLSVYWYQQSLDQGLQFLIQYYNGEERAKGNILERFSAQQFPDLHSELNLSSLELGDSALYFCASSVGTGAYEQYFGPGTRLTVT.

The J gene is TRBJ2-3, the V gene TRBV7-3; 10 positions agree with TRBD2. Germline V gene data show CDR1 as SGHTA and CDR2 as FQGTGA. With V trimmed by 6 bases and J by 2 bases, 5 bases remained unmatched. This CDR3 has 15 residues. In nucleotides, the CDR3 is TGTGCCAGCAGTCTAGCGGGGGCGACCACAGATACGCAGTATTTT. Encoded protein: CASSLAGATTDTQYF.

This CDR3 is CASSEGTSGRTDTQYF. The CDR3 nucleotides read TGTGCCAGCAGTGAAGGAACTAGCGGGAGAACAGATACGCAGTATTTT. V usage is TRBV2 and J usage is TRBJ2-3; 11 positions agree with TRBD2. The CDR3 contains 16 residues. J lost 3 bases, V lost 1 base, and 3 bases had no gene match. Per germline, CDR1 SNHLY and CDR2 FYNNEI.

J is TRBJ2-2 and V is TRBV11-3; weak D call: TRBD1 (5 bases). Germline CDR1 reads SGHNT; CDR2 reads YENEEA. The CDR3 is made up of 17 amino acids. Trimming pared 4 bases from V and 0 bases from J, leaving 15 bases between. CDR3 region: CASSSKDTITNTGELFF. CDR3 nucleotides: TGTGCCAGCAGCTCCAAGGACACTATCACGAACACCGGGGAGCTGTTTTTT.

The chain links TRBV7-8 to TRBJ1-1; D gene ambiguous. Trimming left V 4 bases short and J 2 bases short, with 5 bases between. CDR3 length: 12 amino acids. The germline gives CDR1 SGHVS, CDR2 FQNEAQ. The CDR3 reads CASSSKNTEAFF. The CDR3 coding sequence is TGTGCCAGCAGCTCCAAAAACACTGAAGCTTTCTTT.

The chain joins TRBV6-5 to TRBJ2-1; 7 nucleotides match TRBD1. Looked up from germline, CDR1 is MNHEY and CDR2 is SVGAGI. CDR3 length equals 14 residues. The ends lost 6 bases at V and 10 bases at J; junction bases unmatched: 12. CDR3 nucleotides: TGTGCCAGCAGCCCTCGACCACAGGGGCGCGAGCAGTTCTTC. Its translation: CASSPRPQGREQFF.

This clone was picked up a small number of times. V and J are TRBV6-4 and TRBJ2-1; a weak D match, TRBD1 (6 bases). The V gene lost 2 bases and the J gene lost 6 bases, with 11 bases spanning the gap. Germline V gene lookup returns CDR1 MRHNA and CDR2 SNTAGT. This CDR3 contains 14 residues. DNA of the CDR3: TGTGCCAGCAGTGACGGGAACAGGGTCAATGAGCAGTTCTTC. Translating gives CASSDGNRVNEQFF.

The chain employs TRBV1 and TRBJ2-2; the DNA was not used to check the table's D call, TRBD2. TRBV1 counts as a pseudogene. The CDR3 is 15 residues long. CDR3 DNA sequence: TGCACCAGCAGCCCGGGGGGAGCCCCAGCCGGGGAGCTGTTTTTT. This sequence encodes CTSSPGGAPAGELFF.

As for this clone: Other DNA sequences in the same sample also yield this CDR3. The rearrangement uses TRBV10-3 and TRBJ2-1, with TRBD2 matching 13 bases. Germline loops: CDR1 ENHRY, CDR2 SYGVKD. There are 15 residues in the CDR3. V was clipped by 4 bases and J by 8 bases; unmatched bases: 5. In DNA, the CDR3 is TGTGCCATCAGTGGCACTAGCGGGGGGGCGTATGAGCAGTTCTTC. Its translation is CAISGTSGGAYEQFF.

The chain employs TRBV21-1 and TRBJ2-7; TRBD1, the table's D call, was not compared with the DNA. TRBV21-1 is assigned pseudogene status. The CDR3 loop spans 15 amino acids. CDR3 DNA: TGTGCCAGCAGCAAAGAAGGGGACAGGATAAACGAGCAGTACTTC. This gives the protein CASSKEGDRINEQYF.

The rearrangement uses TRBV7-9 and TRBJ2-5; weak D call: TRBD2 (6 bases). The CDR3 length is 15 residues. CDR1 is SEHNR and CDR2 is FQNEAQ in the germline V gene (reference sequence). V shed 5 bases and J shed 4 bases, with 17 bases lying between them. The CDR3 sequence: CASSRPVVEGETQYF. The CDR3 nucleotides are TGTGCCAGCAGCCGACCCGTGGTGGAGGGAGAGACCCAGTACTTC.

CDR3 sequence (DNA): TGTGCCAGCAGTATGACAGTCCCTAATGAAAAACTGTTTTTT. Encoded protein: CASSMTVPNEKLFF. This chain links TRBV27 with TRBJ1-4; TRBD1 might be the D (5 bases). CDR1 MNHEY and CDR2 SMNVEV come from the germline V gene (reference sequence). CDR3 length equals 14 residues. V was pared by 5 bases and J by 3 bases, with 10 bases between.

V usage is TRBV18 and J usage is TRBJ2-3, with D perhaps TRBD2 (6 bases). V was shortened by 7 bases and J by 5 bases, with 16 bases between the two germline ends. The CDR3 runs 14 residues. Germline CDR1 and CDR2: KGHSH and LQKENI. CDR3 sequence: CASFRGGIGDTQYF. CDR3 in DNA: TGTGCCAGCTTTCGAGGAGGGATCGGAGATACGCAGTATTTT.

This clone was observed a handful of times. CDR3 region: CASSLSGSSNYGYTF. CDR3 bases: TGTGCCAGCAGCTTGAGCGGCAGCTCTAACTATGGCTACACCTTC. This chain connects TRBV5-4 to TRBJ1-2, with D uncertain. CDR3 length equals 15 residues. V was cut by 1 base and J by 0 bases, with 10 bases left in between. Germline V CDR1 and CDR2: SGHNT, YYREEE (reference sequence).

This chain connects TRBV7-8 to TRBJ2-2; TRBD1 agrees at 8 bases. Germline-derived CDR1 and CDR2 are SGHVS and FQNEAQ. V lost 7 bases, J lost 5 bases, and 9 bases stayed unmatched. CDR3 size: 15 residues. The CDR3 sequence: CASTIRGQVTGELFF. The CDR3 nucleotides are TGTGCCAGCACCATCCGGGGACAGGTTACCGGGGAGCTGTTTTTT. Looking up the rest from reference TRBV7-8 and TRBJ2-2 gives the full variable domain: GAGVSQSPRYKVAKRGQDVALRCDPISGHVSLFWYQQALGQGPEFLTYFQNEAQLDKSGLPSDRFFAERPEGSVSTLKIQRTQQEDSAVYLCASTIRGQVTGELFFGEGSRLTVL.

Only a few counts were recorded for this clone. This rearrangement joins TRBV7-6 to TRBJ2-5, with 9 nucleotides matching TRBD1. Trimming took 1 base from V and 2 from J; bases not matched to a gene: 11. Germline CDR1 SGHVS, CDR2 FNYEAQ. CDR3 length: 18 amino acids. The CDR3 loop reads CASSLERQGVWRQETQYF. The CDR3 DNA reads TGTGCCAGCAGCTTAGAGAGACAGGGGGTATGGAGACAAGAGACCCAGTACTTC.

This clone was seen a handful of times. The rearrangement joins TRBV19 to TRBJ2-2; D unresolved. Per germline, CDR1 LNHDA and CDR2 SQIVND (reference sequence). This CDR3 is built from 17 residues. Trimming removed 7 bases from V and 6 bases from J, with 24 bases in between. The CDR3 nucleotides are TGTGCCAGTAACTCTGGCACGGCTGCGGTTACGTCCGGGGAGCTGTTTTTT. Translating it yields CASNSGTAAVTSGELFF.

The table lists this clone with a few counts. This CDR3 is CASSPQTNIRAYEQYF. For the CDR3, the DNA is TGTGCCAGCAGCCCACAAACGAATATCCGGGCCTACGAGCAGTACTTC. The chain links TRBV9 to TRBJ2-7, with D uncertain. The V end was cut by 4 bases, the J end by 2 bases, with 19 bases between. The germline CDR1 and CDR2 sequences are SGDLS and YYNGEE. The CDR3 sequence is 16 residues long.

CDR3 in DNA: TGTGCCATCGAAGACAGCGAGTCCTACGAGCAGTACTTC. It is translated as CAIEDSESYEQYF. The chain has TRBV10-3 and TRBJ2-7, with a weak D call TRBD1 (5 bases). This CDR3 has 13 amino acids. V lost 8 bases to trimming and J lost 1 base, with 12 bases between them. The V gene's germline CDR1 is ENHRY and CDR2 SYGVKD.

The rearrangement uses TRBV7-9 and TRBJ2-2; weak D call: TRBD2 (6 bases). Germline V gives CDR1 SEHNR, CDR2 FQNEAQ (reference sequence). This CDR3 region has 14 residues. With 4 bases removed from V and 9 bases from J, the gap between germline ends came to 15 bases. This chain's CDR3 is CASSSLREARELFF. Here the CDR3 DNA reads TGTGCCAGCAGCTCCCTGAGGGAGGCCCGGGAGCTGTTTTTT.